The next 15 T cell receptor beta chains were all read from a single sample in a study of T cells in Graves' hyperthyroidism and ophthalmopathy. Authors of the study amplified TCR beta CDR3 regions from RNA transcripts. A set of HTBI primers served as the primers for a first-round RT-PCR of the TCR CDR3. TCRdb used MiXCR to reprocess the multiplex PCR reads, holding one entry per CDR3 protein. This sample has about 640,000 distinct CDR3 sequences, with roughly 20% found just once. Input material: blood. Receptors were obtained from a man aged 25 to 40 with Graves' ophthalmopathy.

The V gene is TRBV5-6, the J gene TRBJ2-2, with TRBD1 as a possible D gene (6 bases). Germline CDR1 SGHDT, CDR2 YYEEEE. This CDR3 spans 16 amino acids. V lost 1 base and J lost 0, with 10 bases in between. CDR3 sequence: CASSLLGASNTGELFF. CDR3 DNA: TGTGCCAGCAGCTTGTTGGGGGCGTCGAACACCGGGGAGCTGTTTTTT.

This clonotype appeared a few times. CDR3 DNA sequence: TGCGCCAGCAGGTGGAATTTAGCGATCGATGAGCAGTTCTTC. It codes for CASRWNLAIDEQFF. V is TRBV5-1 and J is TRBJ2-1, with D possibly being TRBD2 (5 bases). This CDR3 has 14 amino acids. Per germline, CDR1 SGHRS and CDR2 YFSETQ. V lost 5 bases and J lost 8, with 17 bases in between.

V and J are TRBV27 and TRBJ1-3, with 10 bases aligning to TRBD1. This CDR3 has 15 amino acids. V lost 3 bases, J lost 4 bases, and 3 bases stayed unmatched. Per germline, CDR1 MNHEY and CDR2 SMNVEV (reference sequence). CDR3 region: CASSLGTGVGNTIYF. The CDR3, as DNA: TGTGCCAGCAGTTTGGGGACAGGGGTCGGAAACACCATATATTTT.

This clonotype was detected a few times. The chain is built from TRBV28 and TRBJ2-1, with D possibly matching TRBD2 (5 bases). Looked up from germline, CDR1 is MDHEN and CDR2 is SYDVKM. The length of the CDR3 is 14 residues. Trimming took 3 bases from V and 3 from J, leaving 9 bases between them. For the CDR3, the DNA is TGTGCCAGCAGTTTGGCGACTATCTACAATGAGCAGTTCTTC. It is translated as CASSLATIYNEQFF.

The V gene is TRBV5-6, the J gene TRBJ1-6; no clear D. V was pared by 0 bases and J by 10 bases, with 8 bases between. Germline values: CDR1 SGHDT, CDR2 YYEEEE. This CDR3 contains 13 residues. The CDR3 reads CASSLVEGSPLHF. DNA of the CDR3: TGTGCCAGCAGCTTGGTGGAGGGCTCACCCCTCCACTTT.

The CDR3 region is CASSSSGRNQETQYF. CDR3 DNA: TGTGCCAGCAGCTCTAGCGGGAGGAATCAAGAGACCCAGTACTTC. This chain links TRBV9 with TRBJ2-5; 11 positions agree with TRBD2. The CDR3 extends over 15 amino acids. Trimming took 4 bases from V and 2 from J; bases not matched to a gene: 4. Germline V gives CDR1 SGDLS, CDR2 YYNGEE.

This clonotype was counted ten times or more. V is TRBV13 and J is TRBJ2-5; D not resolved. Trimming removed 5 bases from V and 3 bases from J, with 25 bases in between. The CDR3 loop spans 18 amino acids. CDR1 is PRHDT and CDR2 is FYEKMQ in the germline V gene (reference sequence). This chain's CDR3 is CASSRVGIARKREETQYF. The CDR3 nucleotides read TGTGCCAGCAGCCGGGTGGGTATCGCGCGTAAAAGAGAAGAGACCCAGTACTTC.

This clonotype was seen more than once but under ten times. This chain uses TRBV2 with TRBJ2-5; TRBD2 might be the D (5 bases). CDR1 is SNHLY, CDR2 FYNNEI, per germline. There are 12 residues in the CDR3. The germline V and J ends were trimmed by 8 bases and 2 bases, with 9 bases remaining between them. CDR3 sequence (DNA): TGTGCCAGCGAGGACTGGCAAGAGACCCAGTACTTC. Translating gives CASEDWQETQYF.

Only a few counts were recorded for this clonotype. V gene TRBV28 combines with J gene TRBJ2-3; 9 bases line up with TRBD2. CDR1 MDHEN and CDR2 SYDVKM come from the germline V gene. With 2 bases clipped from V and 4 bases from J, the junction kept 13 bases outside the gene matches. CDR3 length equals 18 residues. The CDR3 spells CASSLNSLSGRDSDTQYF. CDR3 bases: TGTGCCAGCAGTTTAAATTCCCTTAGCGGGAGAGACTCAGATACGCAGTATTTT.

This chain connects TRBV6-2 or TRBV6-3 to TRBJ2-5; D not certain. With 0 bases removed from V and 5 bases from J, the gap between germline ends came to 7 bases. The germline V gene encodes CDR1 MNHEY and CDR2 SVGEGT. The CDR3 is 13 amino acids. CDR3 region: CASSYSGPETQYF. The CDR3 DNA sequence: TGTGCCAGCAGTTACTCGGGTCCGGAGACCCAGTACTTC.

CDR3 protein: CASSLGYRGNTGELFF. DNA of the CDR3: TGTGCCAGCAGCTTAGGCTACCGGGGGAACACCGGGGAGCTGTTTTTT. The chain has TRBV11-2 and TRBJ2-2; D possibly corresponds to TRBD2 (5 bases). CDR1 is SGHAT, CDR2 FQNNGV, per germline. There are 16 residues in the CDR3. Trimming removed 1 base at V and 1 base at J, with 10 bases between. The variable domain in full, with the rest retrieved from reference TRBV11-2 and TRBJ2-2, is EAGVAQSPRYKIIEKRQSVAFWCNPISGHATLYWYQQILGQGPKLLIQFQNNGVVDDSQLPKDRFSAERLKGVDSTLKIQPAKLEDSAVYLCASSLGYRGNTGELFFGEGSRLTVL.

A few counts support this clonotype. V gene TRBV7-9 combines with J gene TRBJ2-7, with 7 bases fitting TRBD1. The germline CDR1 and CDR2 sequences are SEHNR and FQNEAQ (reference sequence). V dropped 6 bases and J dropped 7; count of bases not matched to a gene: 12. CDR3 length equals 14 residues. CDR3: CASSHSWTGREQYF. The DNA for the CDR3 is TGTGCCAGCAGTCATTCCTGGACAGGAAGGGAGCAGTACTTC.

Turning to this clonotype: A single base separates this from a much larger clone, so it may be a read error. This chain links TRBV28 with TRBJ2-7; D perhaps matches TRBD1 (6 bases). Looked up from germline, CDR1 is MDHEN and CDR2 is SYDVKM. Trimming took 7 bases from V and 3 from J, leaving 13 bases between them. The CDR3 has 13 residues. CDR3 protein: CASIQQGSYEQYF. The CDR3, as DNA: TGTGCCAGCATTCAACAGGGTAGCTACGAGCAGTACTTC.

The sample holds a few counts of this clonotype. J is TRBJ2-3 and V is TRBV5-6; 12 bases line up with TRBD2. CDR1 SGHDT and CDR2 YYEEEE come from the germline V gene. The CDR3 totals 18 residues. With 4 bases clipped from V and 0 bases from J, the junction kept 9 bases outside the gene matches. The CDR3 reads CASSATGTSGFSTDTQYF. DNA for the CDR3: TGTGCCAGCAGCGCAACCGGGACTAGCGGGTTCAGCACAGATACGCAGTATTTT.

This clonotype was seen only a few times. The rearrangement joins TRBV9 to TRBJ1-3, with D unclear. CDR3 length equals 13 residues. Germline V lookup: CDR1 SGDLS, CDR2 YYNGEE. The V and J ends lost 0 bases and 1 base respectively, with 2 bases between them. The chain's CDR3 is CASSVASGNTIYF. CDR3 in DNA: TGTGCCAGCAGCGTAGCGTCTGGAAACACCATATATTTT.